Below, 4 T cell receptor beta chains from the same sample are listed, as sequenced in a study of technical replicates of blood from several donors. Some clones are missing from TCRdb's copy, which holds only in-frame ones; the method was immunoSEQ multiplex PCR. The sample holds approximately 59,000 clones, around 88% seen once. Sequencing used PBMCs. The receptors shown here come from a human donor in good health. Some clones in this sample may be carry-over from other donors' samples.

The V gene is TRBV2, the J gene TRBJ2-7; 7 positions agree with TRBD1. CDR3 size: 13 residues. The J segment lost 2 bases and the V segment lost 11 bases, leaving 9 bases of the junction unmatched. Germline V CDR1 and CDR2: SNHLY, FYNNEI. DNA for the CDR3: TGTGCCGGCGAAAGGGACAGAACCTACGAGCAGTACTTC. It codes for CAGERDRTYEQYF.

The J gene is TRBJ1-1, the V gene TRBV5-1, with D unclear. V was trimmed by 0 bases and J by 5 bases, leaving 11 bases between them. Looked up from germline, CDR1 is SGHRS and CDR2 is YFSETQ. The CDR3 is 14 amino acids. CDR3: CASSLEGVRTEAFF. CDR3 in DNA: TGCGCCAGCAGCTTGGAGGGAGTTCGGACTGAAGCTTTCTTT.

This chain uses TRBV30 with TRBJ1-3, with TRBD1 matching over 7 bases. The V segment lost 8 bases and the J segment 4 bases; nucleotides outside the gene matches: 8. The CDR3 loop spans 13 amino acids. Germline-derived CDR1 and CDR2 are GTSNPN and SVGIG (reference sequence). Here the CDR3 reads CAASIGGGNTIYF. The CDR3 nucleotides are TGTGCCGCTAGCATAGGGGGCGGAAACACCATATATTTT.

The chain is built from TRBV27 and TRBJ2-7; D is perhaps TRBD1 (5 bases). The CDR3 sequence is 14 residues long. Germline V gene lookup returns CDR1 MNHEY and CDR2 SMNVEV (reference sequence). The V gene lost 7 bases and the J gene lost 2 bases, with 15 bases spanning the gap. The DNA of the CDR3 is TGTGCCAGCACTCAAGGGGCGTTGACCTACGAGCAGTACTTC. The encoded protein is CASTQGALTYEQYF.